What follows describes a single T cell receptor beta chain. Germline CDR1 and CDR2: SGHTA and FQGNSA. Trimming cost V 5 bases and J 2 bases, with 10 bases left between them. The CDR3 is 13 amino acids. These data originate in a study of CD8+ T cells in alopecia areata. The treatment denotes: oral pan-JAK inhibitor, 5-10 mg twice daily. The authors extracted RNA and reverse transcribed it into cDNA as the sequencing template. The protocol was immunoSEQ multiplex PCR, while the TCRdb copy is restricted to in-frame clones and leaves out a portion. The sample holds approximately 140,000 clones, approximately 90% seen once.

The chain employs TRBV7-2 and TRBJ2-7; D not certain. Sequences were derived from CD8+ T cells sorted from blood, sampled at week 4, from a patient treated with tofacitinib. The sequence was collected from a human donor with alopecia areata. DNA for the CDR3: TGTGCCAGCAGCATCGGGCAGCCCTACGAGCAGTACTTC. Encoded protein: CASSIGQPYEQYF.